This T cell receptor (beta chain) derives from a study of blood T cell repertoires in COVID-19 (dated by TCRdb to between 2020 and 2021). With regard to the full study: Samples from collaborators originated in the United States, Italy and Spain and spanned both the acute and convalescent phases of COVID-19. Samples came from the ongoing ImmuneRACE study (first 160 participants) plus 1,254 subjects from 6 global collaborators. The repertoires were released in a freely available public database intended as a resource for research on the immune response to SARS-CoV-2. Deeply sampled blood TCRbeta repertoires from subjects exposed to, actively infected with, or recovered from COVID-19 were included in the dataset. Nearly every sample came with metadata listing a de-identified subject ID, COVID-19 status, age in years and sex. The material from the prospective study consisted of cDNA or gDNA derived from T cells, B-cell-depleted T cells, or PBMCs. Where available, HLA class I and class II types were taken from metadata supplied by the sample provider and were not determined by assay-based typing.

A remark on this clone: The clone's antigen remains unknown. One base away there is no much larger clone; base qualities are not given.

Whole blood was collected in K2EDTA tubes by collaborating institutions according to the institutions' own protocols. For TCRbeta analysis, collaborators shipped samples in one of three forms: frozen whole blood, isolated PBMCs, or DNA extracted from either of those sample types. TCRbeta CDR3 regions were amplified from genomic DNA by means of the immunoSEQ Assay, a bias-controlled multiplex PCR. Turning to the authors' computational methods: The number of nucleated cells in each sample was estimated by amplification of reference gene primers within the assay. To quantify the absolute abundance of each unique TCRbeta CDR3 rearrangement, sequence reads were collapsed and filtered. For each sample, productive Simpson clonality was calculated as the square root of Simpson's diversity index over productive rearrangements. TCRdb retrieved this table from immuneACCESS and kept in-frame rearrangements only. Not all clones are present; in checked studies, unresolved V genes account for under half, and no reason is known for the remainder. V and J calls and clone size are given by that table; D and trimming were obtained from the DNA. This sample lists approximately 46,000 clones; 86% were detected once. The ten largest make up about a sixth of the sample.

Summary of the overall study and its limitations: How much clinical and demographic metadata was included differed by source and by participant, and the metadata was provided uncurated.

The cysteine opens and the phenylalanine closes a CDR3 of 14 amino acids. The DNA shown is the 42-base CDR3, in frame from base 1. The sequence joins TRBV12-2 to TRBJ1-5. TRBV12-2 is recorded as a pseudogene. The clonotype was recovered from a man aged 60 to 69 with active or convalescent COVID-19. The sequencing input was peripheral blood. The CDR3 is CASRLESDGKPQHF. The DNA sequence is given as TGTGCAAGTCGCTTAGAGTCGGACGGGAAGCCCCAGCATTTT.